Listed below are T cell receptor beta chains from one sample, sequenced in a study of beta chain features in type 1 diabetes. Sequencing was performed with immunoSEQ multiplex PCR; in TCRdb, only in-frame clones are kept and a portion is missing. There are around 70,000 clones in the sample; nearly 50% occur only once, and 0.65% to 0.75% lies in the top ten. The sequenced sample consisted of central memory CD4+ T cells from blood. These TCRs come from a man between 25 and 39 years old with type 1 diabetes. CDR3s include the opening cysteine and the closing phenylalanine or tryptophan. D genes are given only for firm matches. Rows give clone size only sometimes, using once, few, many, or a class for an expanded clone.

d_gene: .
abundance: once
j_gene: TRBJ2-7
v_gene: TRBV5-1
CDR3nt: TGCGCCAGCAGCTTGGGAGGCGGGTCCTCCAGCGAGCAGTACTTC
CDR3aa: CASSLGGGSSSEQYF

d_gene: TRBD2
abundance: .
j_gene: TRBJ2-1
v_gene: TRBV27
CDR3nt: TGTGCCAGCAGCTCGACTAGCGGCCACGGTAATGAGCAGTTCTTC
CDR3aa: CASSSTSGHGNEQFF

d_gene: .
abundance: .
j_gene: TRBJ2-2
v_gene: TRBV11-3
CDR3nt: TGTGCCAGCAGCTTAGATCCAGGGAAGGCCGGGGAGCTGTTTTTT
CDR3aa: CASSLDPGKAGELFF

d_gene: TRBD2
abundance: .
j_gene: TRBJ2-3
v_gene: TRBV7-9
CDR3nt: TGTGCCAGCAGCTCCGGACTAGCGGGCCGGAGAGATACGCAGTATTTT
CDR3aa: CASSSGLAGRRDTQYF

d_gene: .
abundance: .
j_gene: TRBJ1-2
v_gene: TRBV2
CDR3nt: TGTGCCAGCAGTGAAGGGGATACGGGGTCCTATGGCTACACCTTC
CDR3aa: CASSEGDTGSYGYTF

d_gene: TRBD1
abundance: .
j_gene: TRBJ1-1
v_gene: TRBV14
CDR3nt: TGTGCCAGCCAACAGGGGGCATATACTGAAGCTTTCTTT
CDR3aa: CASQQGAYTEAFF

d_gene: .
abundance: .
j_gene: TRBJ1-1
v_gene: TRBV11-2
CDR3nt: TGTGCCAGCAGACCCACTGCGGGCGATGAAGCTTTCTTT
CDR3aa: CASRPTAGDEAFF

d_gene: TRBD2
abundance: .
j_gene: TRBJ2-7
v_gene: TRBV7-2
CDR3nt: TGTGCCAGCAGCCTAGAGGGGGGGCGTGCGGGAGGAAGGAACGAGCAGTACTTC
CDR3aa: CASSLEGGRAGGRNEQYF

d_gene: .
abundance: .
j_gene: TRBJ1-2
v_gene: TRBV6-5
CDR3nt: TGTGCCAGCCATTCGGACAGCTATGGCTACACCTTC
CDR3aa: CASHSDSYGYTF

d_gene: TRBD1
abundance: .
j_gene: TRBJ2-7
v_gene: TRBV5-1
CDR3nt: TGCGCCAGCAGCCTGGGGGACAGGGGGGCCCACGAGCAGTACTTC
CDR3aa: CASSLGDRGAHEQYF

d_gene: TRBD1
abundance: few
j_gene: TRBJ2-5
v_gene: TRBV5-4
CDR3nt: TGTGCCAGCAGCTCCGGGCCTGGCAGGGGGCTTGGGGACGAGACCCAGTACTTC
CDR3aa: CASSSGPGRGLGDETQYF

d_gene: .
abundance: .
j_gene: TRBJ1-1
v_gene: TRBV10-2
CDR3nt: TGCGCCAGCAGTGAACAGGGCAACACTGAAGCTTTCTTT
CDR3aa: CASSEQGNTEAFF

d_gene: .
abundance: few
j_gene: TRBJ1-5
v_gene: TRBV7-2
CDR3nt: TGTGCCAGCAGCCTAGACAGTCACGGACAGCCCCAGCATTTT
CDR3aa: CASSLDSHGQPQHF